The 22 T cell receptor beta chains in this list originate from one sample, sequenced in a study of early T cells in non-severe SARS-CoV-2 infection. TCRdb called the 5' RACE reads again in MiXCR, with one record for every CDR3 protein. The sample lists tens of thousands of distinct CDR3 sequences, about 4.4% occurring once. Input material: whole blood. These receptors came from an adult who was a healthcare worker with PCR-confirmed SARS-CoV-2 infection or an uninfected control (not recorded which).

This rearrangement joins TRBV27 to TRBJ1-5; no reliable D call. Trimming cost V 6 bases and J 0 bases, with 6 bases left between them. The CDR3 has 13 residues. From germline, CDR1 is MNHEY and CDR2 SMNVEV (reference sequence). CDR3 coding DNA: TGTGCCAGCAGAGAGTCTAGCAATCAGCCCCAGCATTTT. It yields the protein CASRESSNQPQHF.

This clonotype is labeled as medium-sized. The chain has TRBV29-1 and TRBJ2-1, with D perhaps being TRBD1 or TRBD2 (5 bases each). Trimming cost V 7 bases and J 4 bases, with 20 bases left between them. CDR3 length: 15 residues. Germline V gene sequence: CDR1 SQVTM, CDR2 ANQGSEA. CDR3 region: CSASGAPEAYNEQFF. The CDR3 DNA reads TGCAGCGCTTCCGGGGCGCCAGAAGCTTACAATGAGCAGTTCTTC.

There are many counts of this clonotype. This chain joins TRBV12-3 or TRBV12-4 and TRBJ1-2; D ambiguous. Trimming cost V 4 bases and J 5 bases, with 8 bases left between them. This CDR3 contains 12 residues. The CDR3 DNA follows: TGTGCCAGCAGTTCCGGGATGTATGGCTACACCTTC. The encoded protein is CASSSGMYGYTF.

This clonotype was observed at least ten times. The chain carries TRBV25-1 and TRBJ2-6, with 9 bases aligning to TRBD1. This CDR3 has 16 residues. Germline lookup yields CDR1 MGHDK and CDR2 SYGVNS. Trimming at V came to 6 bases and at J to 4 bases, leaving 7 bases not matched to a gene. The CDR3 sequence: CASRVTGGSGANVLTF. The CDR3 DNA is TGTGCCAGCAGAGTGACAGGGGGATCCGGGGCCAACGTCCTGACTTTC.

This clonotype was seen many times. The chain combines TRBV9 with TRBJ2-1; D not certain. Trimming stripped 4 bases from V and 9 bases from J, with 14 bases between. This CDR3 spans 13 amino acids. CDR1 is SGDLS, CDR2 YYNGEE, per germline. CDR3 bases: TGTGCCAGCAGCTTCGCTGGTGGATCTGAGCAGTTCTTC. Protein product: CASSFAGGSEQFF.

This clonotype appeared a few times. The chain employs TRBV18 and TRBJ2-1, with D maybe TRBD2 (5 bases). Per the germline V gene, CDR1 is KGHSH and CDR2 is LQKENI. CDR3 size: 15 residues. Trimming took off 3 bases at V and 4 bases at J, with 13 bases between the two ends. CDR3 DNA: TGTGCCAGCTCACCGGGAGCGGCCTCTTACAATGAGCAGTTCTTC. Translated, it gives CASSPGAASYNEQFF.

This clonotype was picked up many times. The genes are TRBV7-8 and TRBJ2-5; D is unresolved. The CDR3 runs 14 residues. V was shortened by 7 bases and J by 1 base, with 13 bases between the two germline ends. CDR1 is SGHVS and CDR2 is FQNEAQ in the germline V gene. The CDR3 region has the DNA TGTGCCAGCACCAAGGACGCCGCCCAAGAGACCCAGTACTTC. Translating it yields CASTKDAAQETQYF.

This clonotype was counted a few times. The chain uses TRBV5-1 and TRBJ1-1, with a tentative D call TRBD1 (5 bases). The CDR3 sequence is 15 residues long. CDR1 is SGHRS and CDR2 is YFSETQ in the germline V gene. V was trimmed by 2 bases and J by 1 base, leaving 12 bases between them. CDR3 nucleotides: TGCGCCAGCAGCTTCTCGGGACGGAAGAACACTGAAGCTTTCTTT. It translates to CASSFSGRKNTEAFF.

This clonotype was seen many times. The rearrangement uses TRBV7-2 and TRBJ2-2; D gene ambiguous. There are 15 residues in the CDR3. V gave up 4 bases and J gave up 7 bases, with 16 bases separating them. Germline CDR1 is SGHTA and CDR2 is FQGNSA. CDR3 nucleotides: TGTGCCAGCAGCTCCCCCATGCTACGCCTCGGGGAGCTGTTTTTT. Protein product: CASSSPMLRLGELFF.

This clonotype was recorded many times. The CDR3 region is CASSQGDRGTDTQYF. The DNA for the CDR3 is TGTGCCAGCAGCCAAGGGGACAGGGGCACAGATACGCAGTATTTT. The gene calls are TRBV4-2 and TRBJ2-3; 9 positions agree with TRBD1. Trimming cost V 1 base and J 1 base; bases outside gene matches: 0. The CDR3 has 15 residues. Germline CDR1 LGHNA, CDR2 YNFKEQ.

This clonotype was counted many times. V usage is TRBV5-1 and J usage is TRBJ2-7; perhaps D is TRBD1 or TRBD2 (5 bases each). Trimming removed 1 base from V and 4 bases from J, with 12 bases in between. Germline V gene lookup returns CDR1 SGHRS and CDR2 YFSETQ. The CDR3 runs 14 residues. CDR3 in amino acids: CASSLPGGGYEQYF. In DNA, the CDR3 is TGCGCCAGCAGCTTGCCAGGTGGGGGTTACGAGCAGTACTTC.

This chain uses TRBV19 with TRBJ1-5, with D hard to call. The germline V and J ends were trimmed by 6 bases and 3 bases, with 6 bases remaining between them. CDR3 size: 12 residues. Germline CDR1 reads LNHDA; CDR2 reads SQIVND (reference sequence). The CDR3 nucleotides are TGTGCCAGTAGGCGGTCCAATCAGCCCCAGCATTTT. It codes for CASRRSNQPQHF.

This clonotype was detected ten times or more. The genes are TRBV4-2 and TRBJ2-1; 14 positions match TRBD2. This CDR3 comprises 17 residues. The germline V gene has CDR1 LGHNA and CDR2 YNFKEQ. With 4 bases clipped from V and 7 bases from J, the junction kept 9 bases outside the gene matches. CDR3 in DNA: TGTGCCAGCAGCCCACGAGAGACTAGCGGGAGGGCGAATGAGCAGTTCTTC. Its protein is CASSPRETSGRANEQFF.

This clonotype was seen many times. The genes are TRBV7-9 and TRBJ2-2; 8 bases match TRBD1. The CDR3 totals 15 residues. V dropped 5 bases and J dropped 5; count of bases not matched to a gene: 7. Per the germline V gene, CDR1 is SEHNR and CDR2 is FQNEAQ (reference sequence). The CDR3 bases are TGTGCCAGCAGCGGGTGGACAGGGAGAACCGGGGAGCTGTTTTTT. It specifies CASSGWTGRTGELFF.

This clonotype occurred many times. The chain recombines TRBV11-2 with TRBJ1-2; 8 bases agree with TRBD1. Germline lookup yields CDR1 SGHAT and CDR2 FQNNGV. This CDR3 spans 18 amino acids. Unmatched junction bases numbered 19, after V lost 5 bases and J lost 5 bases. The CDR3 bases are TGTGCCAGCAGCCTAGTACCCCGGACAGGGTCCTATGAGTATGGCTACACCTTC. Its translation is CASSLVPRTGSYEYGYTF.

This chain links TRBV19 with TRBJ2-4; D might be TRBD1 or TRBD2, each matching 5 bases. Trimming removed 6 bases at V and 1 base at J, with 16 bases between. In germline, CDR1 is LNHDA, CDR2 SQIVND (reference sequence). The CDR3 has 16 amino acids. The CDR3: CASSHGRDVAKNIQYF. The CDR3 DNA reads as TGTGCCAGTAGCCACGGACGGGACGTGGCCAAAAACATTCAGTACTTC.

This clonotype was recorded a few times. This chain joins TRBV3-1 and TRBJ2-3, with 8 bases aligning to TRBD2. Trimming cost V 4 bases and J 0 bases; bases outside gene matches: 24. Germline V gene data show CDR1 as LGHDT and CDR2 as YNNKEL (reference sequence). CDR3 size: 22 residues. CDR3 loop: CASSLPPRASGPKPPSTDTQYF. DNA of the CDR3: TGTGCCAGCAGCCTCCCGCCTAGGGCTAGCGGGCCTAAACCACCTAGCACAGATACGCAGTATTTT.

There are many counts of this clonotype. The V and J genes are TRBV27 and TRBJ2-3, with D perhaps TRBD2 (7 bases). Looked up from germline, CDR1 is MNHEY and CDR2 is SMNVEV (reference sequence). V was clipped by 3 bases and J by 9 bases, with 19 bases between them. The CDR3 runs 15 residues. The CDR3 DNA reads TGTGCCAGCAGTTTGGCGAGGGGGAGGGCTCGGACGCAGTATTTT. Protein product: CASSLARGRARTQYF.

The table lists this clonotype with many counts. The rearrangement joins TRBV20-1 to TRBJ1-1; D is uncertain. The CDR3 runs 14 residues. With 6 bases removed from V and 2 bases from J, the gap between germline ends came to 16 bases. In germline, CDR1 is DFQATT, CDR2 SNEGSKA (reference sequence). The CDR3 region has the DNA TGCAGTGCCCCCCCGACAAGGCCAAACACTGAAGCTTTCTTT. Translated: CSAPPTRPNTEAFF.

This clonotype is medium-sized by share. This chain connects TRBV6-6 to TRBJ2-1; tentatively, D is TRBD2 (5 bases). Trimming removed 0 bases from V and 4 bases from J, with 7 bases in between. Germline CDR1 and CDR2: MNHNY and SVGAGI (reference sequence). The CDR3 covers 14 residues. The CDR3 reads CASSYSRVYNEQFF. The CDR3 nucleotides read TGTGCCAGCAGTTACTCGCGGGTTTACAATGAGCAGTTCTTC.

This clonotype was detected many times. The genes are TRBV5-1 and TRBJ2-4; D is unresolved. V was clipped by 4 bases and J by 3 bases, with 14 bases between them. Germline-derived CDR1 and CDR2 are SGHRS and YFSETQ. The CDR3 covers 15 residues. CDR3 DNA sequence: TGCGCCAGCAGCCTGGGTGGATTGGGCAAAAACATTCAGTACTTC. Residues: CASSLGGLGKNIQYF. The full variable domain, rest sourced from reference TRBV5-1 and TRBJ2-4, is KAGVTQTPRYLIKTRGQQVTLSCSPISGHRSVSWYQQTPGQGLQFLFEYFSETQRNKGNFPGRFSGRQFSNSRSEMNVSTLELGDSALYLCASSLGGLGKNIQYFGAGTRLSVL.

CDR3 nucleotide sequence: TGTGCCAGCAGACAGGGGACCTCCTACGAGCAGTACTTC. This sequence encodes CASRQGTSYEQYF. This rearrangement joins TRBV28 to TRBJ2-7, with TRBD1 identical over 7 bases. In germline, CDR1 is MDHEN, CDR2 SYDVKM. CDR3 size: 13 residues. Trimming removed 6 bases from V and 0 bases from J; junction bases left unmatched: 2.